A single sample is the source of the 24 T cell receptor beta chains below, sequenced in a study of CD8+CD57+ T cells in acquired aplastic anemia. CD8+CD57+ cell expansion, shown by flow cytometry, had occurred in the patients selected for sequencing. Using genomic DNA as the template, TCR beta VDJ and CDR3 profiling was carried out. TCRdb called the reads again in MiXCR, with one record for every CDR3 protein. The sample consists of 150,000 to 200,000 distinct CDR3 sequences, 45% to 55% of them appearing once. The sample was sorted CD4+, CD8+, or CD8+CD57+ T cells (not recorded which) from PBMCs. These receptors all come from a human donor with aplastic anemia.

This chain uses TRBV10-3 with TRBJ2-7; D is ambiguous. Germline V gene lookup returns CDR1 ENHRY and CDR2 SYGVKD. This CDR3 spans 13 amino acids. The V and J ends lost 2 bases and 9 bases respectively, with 14 bases between them. This CDR3 reads CAISEGRPMGQYF. Here the CDR3 DNA reads TGTGCCATCAGTGAGGGCAGGCCTATGGGGCAGTACTTC.

This clonotype was recorded many times. This rearrangement joins TRBV19 to TRBJ2-1, with D possibly being TRBD1 (6 bases). The CDR3 covers 14 residues. From germline, CDR1 is LNHDA and CDR2 SQIVND (reference sequence). Trimming took 3 bases from V and 3 from J, leaving 9 bases between them. CDR3 residues: CASSMQGNYNEQFF. The DNA for the CDR3 is TGTGCCAGTAGTATGCAGGGGAACTACAATGAGCAGTTCTTC.

The table lists this clonotype with many counts. This chain uses TRBV7-2 with TRBJ2-5; TRBD2 matches 7 bases. The CDR3 covers 14 residues. Losses at the gene ends were 4 bases for V and 5 bases for J; bases not matched to a gene: 7. Looked up from germline, CDR1 is SGHTA and CDR2 is FQGNSA. CDR3 residues: CASSSYSGGETQYF. In nucleotides, the CDR3 is TGTGCCAGCAGCTCATACTCCGGGGGGGAGACCCAGTACTTC. Full variable domain (rest looked up from reference TRBV7-2 and TRBJ2-5): GAGVSQSPSNKVTEKGKDVELRCDPISGHTALYWYRQSLGQGLEFLIYFQGNSAPDKSGLPSDRFSAERTGGSVSTLTIQRTQQEDSAVYLCASSSYSGGETQYFGPGTRLLVL.

This clonotype was counted at least ten times. The chain combines TRBV11-2 with TRBJ1-1, with a tentative D call TRBD1 (5 bases). The V end was cut by 2 bases, the J end by 0 bases, with 13 bases between. CDR3 length: 16 residues. Looked up from germline, CDR1 is SGHAT and CDR2 is FQNNGV. This chain's CDR3 is CASSLYLGAMNTEAFF. Written as DNA, the CDR3 is TGTGCCAGCAGCTTATATCTCGGGGCCATGAACACTGAAGCTTTCTTT.

The table lists this clonotype with many counts. The chain combines TRBV5-6 with TRBJ1-3; D possibly corresponds to TRBD1 (6 bases). The CDR3 loop spans 15 amino acids. CDR1 SGHDT and CDR2 YYEEEE come from the germline V gene. V was pared by 4 bases and J by 0 bases, with 11 bases between. CDR3 coding DNA: TGTGCCAGCAGCGCGGACAGTAGCTCTGGAAACACCATATATTTT. Amino acids: CASSADSSSGNTIYF. Full variable domain (remainder filled in from reference TRBV5-6 and TRBJ1-3): DAGVTQSPTHLIKTRGQQVTLRCSPKSGHDTVSWYQQALGQGPQFIFQYYEEEERQRGNFPDRFSGHQFPNYSSELNVNALLLGDSALYLCASSADSSSGNTIYFGEGSWLTVV.

The chain links TRBV12-3 or TRBV12-4 to TRBJ2-7; D gene ambiguous. V dropped 6 bases and J dropped 2 bases, with 11 bases sitting between them. This CDR3 comprises 13 residues. The CDR3 reads CASRISVAYEQYF. The CDR3 DNA reads as TGTGCCAGCAGAATTTCGGTCGCCTACGAGCAGTACTTC.

This clonotype was seen just once. The chain recombines TRBV10-2 with TRBJ1-5; a possible D gene is TRBD1 (5 bases). Between the trimmed V and J ends, which lost 6 bases and 5 bases, there was a span of 11 bases. This CDR3 region has 13 residues. Germline V lookup: CDR1 WSHSY, CDR2 SAAADI. The CDR3 coding sequence is TGCGCCAGCAGGGTTGGAGGGGATCAGCCCCAGCATTTT. Its protein is CASRVGGDQPQHF.

The V gene is TRBV20-1, the J gene TRBJ2-1; 8 nucleotides align to TRBD2. The J segment lost 8 bases and the V segment lost 3 bases, leaving 9 bases of the junction unmatched. Germline V gene sequence: CDR1 DFQATT, CDR2 SNEGSKA (reference sequence). The CDR3 is made up of 14 amino acids. The CDR3 DNA reads as TGCAGTGCTAGGCGGATTAGCGGGGCCGATGAGCAGTTCTTC. It specifies CSARRISGADEQFF.

This rearrangement joins TRBV7-3 to TRBJ2-3; TRBD2 matches 9 bases. The CDR3 length is 15 residues. The ends lost 8 bases at V and 3 bases at J; junction bases unmatched: 9. CDR1 and CDR2 from the germline V gene are SGHTA and FQGTGA. The CDR3 loop reads CASSLRGGYTDTQYF. The CDR3 DNA follows: TGTGCCAGCTCTTTGCGGGGGGGTTATACAGATACGCAGTATTTT.

The genes are TRBV20-1 and TRBJ1-3; tentative D call: TRBD1 (5 bases). This CDR3 is built from 14 residues. V lost 3 bases and J 2 bases, leaving 11 bases between the germline ends. The V gene's germline CDR1 is DFQATT and CDR2 SNEGSKA (reference sequence). The CDR3 nucleotides are TGCAGTGCTAGTCTTTTGGGGCCTGGAAACACCATATATTTT. Amino acids: CSASLLGPGNTIYF.

This sequence joins TRBV2 and TRBJ1-5; D may be TRBD1 (5 bases). This CDR3 contains 13 residues. Between the trimmed V and J ends, which lost 7 bases and 9 bases, there was a span of 16 bases. CDR1 is SNHLY and CDR2 is FYNNEI in the germline V gene. The CDR3 DNA follows: TGTGCCAGCACCGAGGGGCGGACCGGGCCCCAGCATTTT. Translated, it gives CASTEGRTGPQHF. The whole variable domain, remainder taken from reference TRBV2 and TRBJ1-5, is EPEVTQTPSHQVTQMGQEVILRCVPISNHLYFYWYRQILGQKVEFLVSFYNNEISEKSEIFDDQFSVERPDGSNFTLKIRSTKLEDSAMYFCASTEGRTGPQHFGDGTRLSIL.

For the CDR3, the DNA is TGTGCCAGTAGTATAGGGGGGGCGAACTATGGCTACACCTTC. Protein sequence: CASSIGGANYGYTF. This chain links TRBV19 with TRBJ1-2; a possible D gene is TRBD1 (6 bases). This CDR3 is 14 amino acids long. Germline V lookup: CDR1 LNHDA, CDR2 SQIVND (reference sequence). V shed 1 base and J shed 2 bases, with 8 bases lying between them.

This clonotype was found many times. The J gene is TRBJ2-7, the V gene TRBV5-8; D unresolved. This CDR3 region has 13 residues. With 0 bases removed from V and 3 bases from J, the gap between germline ends came to 7 bases. Germline CDR1 SGHTS, CDR2 YDEGEE. CDR3: CASSLGVNYEQYF. The CDR3 DNA follows: TGTGCCAGCAGCTTGGGGGTTAACTACGAGCAGTACTTC.

This clonotype was detected many times. CDR3 sequence reads: CASGDRDLFLGYTF. CDR3 DNA sequence: TGTGCCAGTGGTGACAGGGACCTTTTTTTGGGCTACACCTTC. The gene calls are TRBV7-2 and TRBJ1-2, with 7 bases aligning to TRBD1. Unmatched junction bases numbered 15, after V lost 9 bases and J lost 8 bases. Germline-derived CDR1 and CDR2 are SGHTA and FQGNSA. The CDR3 consists of 14 residues.

The V gene is TRBV27, the J gene TRBJ1-1; D is unclear. The ends were cut back, 4 bases at V and 3 bases at J, with 9 bases in the middle. Germline V gives CDR1 MNHEY, CDR2 SMNVEV (reference sequence). CDR3 length equals 13 residues. The chain's CDR3 is CASSYGSDTEAFF. CDR3 DNA sequence: TGTGCCAGCAGTTACGGGAGCGACACTGAAGCTTTCTTT.

On this clonotype itself: Given a much more abundant clone one base away, this may be a read error. V usage is TRBV19 and J usage is TRBJ2-5, with D perhaps TRBD1 (6 bases). This CDR3 has 14 amino acids. Germline CDR1 is LNHDA and CDR2 is SQIVND (reference sequence). This CDR3 reads CASTPRWGRETQCF. The CDR3 coding sequence is TGTGCCAGTACCCCTCGTTGGGGGCGAGAGACCCAGTGCTTC.

This clonotype was observed many times. V is TRBV5-6 and J is TRBJ1-5; 8 bases align to TRBD1. Germline assignment: CDR1 SGHDT and CDR2 YYEEEE. The CDR3 is made up of 14 amino acids. V was pared by 3 bases and J by 6 bases, with 5 bases of the junction left unmatched. Here the CDR3 DNA reads TGTGCCAGCAGCTCAGGACAGGGTAGTCAGCCCCAGCATTTT. It specifies CASSSGQGSQPQHF.

As to this clonotype: A read error may be the cause here, since a much bigger clone is one base away. The chain has TRBV5-4 and TRBJ2-4; no definite D call. Germline values: CDR1 SGHNT, CDR2 YYREEE (reference sequence). The CDR3 covers 15 residues. The CDR3 spells CASSLGGLAKNIQCF. CDR3 nucleotide sequence: TGTGCCAGCAGCTTGGGGGGTTTAGCCAAAAACATTCAGTGCTTC.

This clonotype has at least ten counts. The CDR3 bases are TGTGCCAGCAGCGTAGATCCCGGGGACCTCGCCACTGAAGCTTTCTTT. Translating gives CASSVDPGDLATEAFF. The V and J genes are TRBV9 and TRBJ1-1; perhaps TRBD1 as D (5 bases). The V gene's germline CDR1 is SGDLS and CDR2 YYNGEE. Trimming removed 0 bases from V and 4 bases from J, with 16 bases in between. CDR3 length: 16 amino acids.

This clonotype was detected many times. The chain joins TRBV24-1 to TRBJ2-1; 7 bases map to TRBD2. Germline-derived CDR1 and CDR2 are KGHDR and SFDVKD. The CDR3 spans 14 residues. With V trimmed by 9 bases and J by 15 bases, 19 bases remained unmatched. CDR3 region: CATQSGDGGFVLFF. The DNA for the CDR3 is TGTGCCACCCAGAGCGGGGACGGGGGGTTTGTGTTGTTCTTC.

The V gene is TRBV15, the J gene TRBJ2-7; 9 bases align to TRBD1. CDR3 size: 15 residues. The ends lost 8 bases at V and 3 bases at J; junction bases unmatched: 11. From germline, CDR1 is LNHNV and CDR2 YYDKDF (reference sequence). The DNA of the CDR3 is TGTGCCACCCGGGAGAGGGACAGGGAGTACTACGAGCAGTACTTC. Its translation is CATRERDREYYEQYF. Complete variable domain (other parts from reference TRBV15 and TRBJ2-7): DAMVIQNPRYQVTQFGKPVTLSCSQTLNHNVMYWYQQKSSQAPKLLFHYYDKDFNNEADTPDNFQSRRPNTSFCFLDIRSPGLGDTAMYLCATRERDREYYEQYFGPGTRLTVT.

V gene TRBV25-1 combines with J gene TRBJ1-1; perhaps TRBD1 as D (6 bases). This CDR3 spans 15 amino acids. Deletions cut 5 bases from V and 4 bases from J, with 17 bases between. Looked up from germline, CDR1 is MGHDK and CDR2 is SYGVNS. The CDR3: CASSYAGGPGTEAFF. CDR3 nucleotides: TGTGCCAGCAGTTACGCCGGGGGGCCGGGCACTGAAGCTTTCTTT.

A remark on this clonotype: One junction end disagrees with the germline gene, perhaps due to a read error. This chain connects TRBV4-2 to TRBJ2-1; no clear D. Germline V lookup: CDR1 LGHNA, CDR2 YNFKEQ. The CDR3 totals 16 residues. The CDR3 reads CAGSPFPLCSYNEQFF. The CDR3 DNA follows: TGTGCCGGCAGCCCCTTCCCACTGTGCTCCTACAATGAGCAGTTCTTC.

The chain recombines TRBV25-1 with TRBJ1-2, with no clear D. The ends were cut back, 0 bases at V and 8 bases at J, with 13 bases in the middle. Germline-derived CDR1 and CDR2 are MGHDK and SYGVNS. The CDR3 loop spans 14 amino acids. CDR3 amino acids: CASSEYWRVAGYTF. For the CDR3, the DNA is TGTGCCAGCAGTGAATATTGGAGGGTGGCGGGCTACACCTTC.